These 30 T cell receptor beta chains share one sample of origin, sequenced in a study of beta chain features in type 1 diabetes. These receptors have no known antigen. Reverse transcription of all isolated RNA meant that expressed TCRB transcripts were sequenced. Method: immunoSEQ multiplex PCR; TCRdb's copy keeps in-frame clones and lacks some. This repertoire shows some 290,000 clones, roughly 24% found once; its top ten account for about 0.012%. Study-wide findings and caveats: Moderately but significantly shorter TCRB CDR3s were found in Type 1 diabetes patients in all four CD4+ subsets.

Source material: naive CD4+ T cells from blood. These receptors were obtained from a woman aged 25 to 39 with type 1 diabetes.

The CDR3: CASSLASDQPQHF. In nucleotides, the CDR3 is TGCGCCAGCAGCTTGGCCAGTGATCAGCCCCAGCATTTT. This sequence joins TRBV5-1 and TRBJ1-5; no definite D call. The CDR3 has 13 amino acids. The germline V gene encodes CDR1 SGHRS and CDR2 YFSETQ. Deletions cut 0 bases from V and 5 bases from J, with 6 bases between.

As regards this clone: Other DNA sequences of this sample code for an identical CDR3. The chain recombines TRBV4-1 with TRBJ2-3; TRBD2 matches at 12 bases. Looked up from germline, CDR1 is MGHRA and CDR2 is YSYEKL. J gave up 2 bases and V 0 bases, and 3 bases lay outside the gene matches. There are 17 residues in the CDR3. CDR3 sequence: CASSQDPSGRATDTQYF. CDR3 nucleotide sequence: TGCGCCAGCAGCCAAGATCCTAGCGGGAGGGCCACAGATACGCAGTATTTT.

This clone has just a few counts. The chain carries TRBV7-2 and TRBJ1-1; 7 nucleotides match TRBD1. The CDR3 extends over 14 amino acids. CDR1 and CDR2 from the germline V gene are SGHTA and FQGNSA. V was clipped by 6 bases and J by 4 bases; unmatched bases: 8. Written as DNA, the CDR3 is TGTGCCAGCAGACCGACAGGGAGGAGCACTGAAGCTTTCTTT. It translates to CASRPTGRSTEAFF.

The chain joins TRBV7-9 to TRBJ2-2, with D possibly matching TRBD2 (6 bases). The CDR3 has 15 residues. CDR1 is SEHNR and CDR2 is FQNEAQ in the germline V gene (reference sequence). Trimming removed 4 bases at V and 1 base at J, with 10 bases between. The CDR3 DNA reads as TGTGCCAGCAGCTCTGCGGGGCAGAACACCGGGGAGCTGTTTTTT. Protein sequence: CASSSAGQNTGELFF. Combining the CDR3 with reference TRBV7-9 and TRBJ2-2 gives the whole variable domain DTGVSQNPRHKITKRGQNVTFRCDPISEHNRLYWYRQTLGQGPEFLTYFQNEAQLEKSRLLSDRFSAERPKGSFSTLEIQRTEQGDSAMYLCASSSAGQNTGELFFGEGSRLTVL.

The rearrangement uses TRBV7-9 and TRBJ2-1; 11 positions agree with TRBD2. CDR1 is SEHNR and CDR2 is FQNEAQ in the germline V gene (reference sequence). The CDR3 has 15 amino acids. Trimming cost V 3 bases and J 3 bases; bases outside gene matches: 1. CDR3 coding DNA: TGTGCCAGCAGCTTTAGCGGGAGGGACTACAATGAGCAGTTCTTC. Residues: CASSFSGRDYNEQFF.

This clone was recorded a few times. The chain recombines TRBV7-9 with TRBJ2-1, with 8 positions matching TRBD2. This CDR3 comprises 16 residues. The germline V gene has CDR1 SEHNR and CDR2 FQNEAQ (reference sequence). The V gene end was trimmed by 5 bases and the J gene end by 7 bases; junction bases not matched to a gene: 13. The CDR3 DNA follows: TGTGCCAGCAGCCGGGGGCTTGGACTAGCTACAAATGAGCAGTTCTTC. This translates into CASSRGLGLATNEQFF.

The chain couples TRBV7-8 to TRBJ2-1; 10 bases agree with TRBD2. Germline CDR1 SGHVS, CDR2 FQNEAQ. J lost 8 bases, V lost 9 bases, and 13 bases had no gene match. CDR3 length: 15 amino acids. The CDR3 loop is CARSPQREGPDEQFF. CDR3 DNA sequence: TGTGCCAGATCTCCTCAGCGGGAGGGCCCTGATGAGCAGTTCTTC.

This clone was detected a few times. V is TRBV19 and J is TRBJ2-3; D is perhaps TRBD1 (5 bases). Germline V gene data show CDR1 as LNHDA and CDR2 as SQIVND (reference sequence). The CDR3 contains 11 residues. The V and J ends lost 10 bases and 5 bases respectively, with 10 bases between them. The CDR3, as DNA: TGTGCCATCAGGGTCAGAGATACGCAGTATTTT. Protein sequence: CAIRVRDTQYF. Using reference TRBV19 and TRBJ2-3 for the parts outside the CDR3, the full variable domain is DGGITQSPKYLFRKEGQNVTLSCEQNLNHDAMYWYRQDPGQGLRLIYYSQIVNDFQKGDIAEGYSVSREKKESFPLTVTSAQKNPTAFYLCAIRVRDTQYFGPGTRLTVL.

The rearrangement uses TRBV7-2 and TRBJ2-7; tentatively, D is TRBD1 (6 bases). Germline lookup yields CDR1 SGHTA and CDR2 FQGNSA. Trimming cost V 1 base and J 6 bases, with 16 bases left between them. This CDR3 region has 15 residues. CDR3 region: CASSLVGSQGAEQYF. The CDR3 DNA is TGTGCCAGCAGCTTAGTGGGGTCACAGGGAGCCGAGCAGTACTTC.

This clone was seen more than once but under ten times. This rearrangement joins TRBV2 to TRBJ2-3; D is uncertain. Germline CDR1 reads SNHLY; CDR2 reads FYNNEI. V gave up 4 bases and J gave up 6 bases, with 8 bases separating them. CDR3 length: 12 amino acids. CDR3 loop: CASSVVRDTQYF. Written as DNA, the CDR3 is TGTGCCAGCAGTGTAGTTCGGGATACGCAGTATTTT.

The rearrangement joins TRBV5-1 to TRBJ2-5; 9 bases align to TRBD2. Germline loops: CDR1 SGHRS, CDR2 YFSETQ. The CDR3 sequence is 13 residues long. Germline trimming cut 3 bases from V and 5 bases from J; bases unmatched to any gene: 2. The CDR3 protein is CASSSGLAETQYF. The CDR3 bases are TGCGCCAGCAGCTCAGGACTAGCGGAGACCCAGTACTTC.

With respect to this clone: This same CDR3 is encoded by further DNA sequences in the sample. This sequence joins TRBV2 and TRBJ2-1; D call uncertain. V lost 4 bases, J lost 2 bases, and 6 bases lay in between. Germline CDR1 is SNHLY and CDR2 is FYNNEI. The CDR3 has 13 residues. CDR3 DNA: TGTGCCAGCAGTGGGTTAGCCTACAATGAGCAGTTCTTC. This translates into CASSGLAYNEQFF.

V gene TRBV29-1 combines with J gene TRBJ1-1; a possible D gene is TRBD1 (6 bases). This CDR3 contains 12 residues. V dropped 5 bases and J dropped 2 bases, with 9 bases sitting between them. Germline-derived CDR1 and CDR2 are SQVTM and ANQGSEA. The CDR3 region is CSVLQGNTEAFF. Written as DNA, the CDR3 is TGCAGCGTTCTACAGGGTAACACTGAAGCTTTCTTT.

The rearrangement links TRBV25-1 to TRBJ1-1, with D tentatively TRBD1 (6 bases). Looked up from germline, CDR1 is MGHDK and CDR2 is SYGVNS. V dropped 3 bases and J dropped 7 bases, with 12 bases sitting between them. This CDR3 has 13 amino acids. This CDR3 reads CASSDPRQVEAFF. The CDR3 DNA sequence: TGTGCCAGCAGTGATCCCAGACAGGTTGAAGCTTTCTTT.

The genes are TRBV29-1 and TRBJ1-1; 7 bases are a match to TRBD1. The CDR3 consists of 12 residues. Per germline, CDR1 SQVTM and CDR2 ANQGSEA. CDR3 DNA sequence: TGCGGAGGGGGCCGGCCGGGCACTGAAGCTTTCTTT. Translation gives CGGGRPGTEAFF.

The chain uses TRBV30 and TRBJ1-2; no firm D call. CDR1 and CDR2 (germline): GTSNPN, SVGIG (reference sequence). This CDR3 has 15 amino acids. The ends were cut back, 3 bases at V and 4 bases at J, with 18 bases in the middle. In nucleotides, the CDR3 is TGTGCCTGGAGAGCCCTCGATTCCAGAGGCTATGGCTACACCTTC. It encodes CAWRALDSRGYGYTF.

This clone was seen only a few times. This chain connects TRBV5-1 to TRBJ1-1, with D hard to call. The CDR3 spans 13 residues. From germline, CDR1 is SGHRS and CDR2 YFSETQ. Trimming took off 1 base at V and 2 bases at J, with 6 bases between the two ends. DNA for the CDR3: TGCGCCAGCAGCTTGTTTAGCAACACTGAAGCTTTCTTT. Protein: CASSLFSNTEAFF.

This clone was counted only a few times. The gene calls are TRBV2 and TRBJ2-7; possible D gene TRBD1, 6 bases. This CDR3 has 14 amino acids. The germline CDR1 and CDR2 sequences are SNHLY and FYNNEI. Trimming took 4 bases from V and 1 from J, leaving 11 bases between them. CDR3 coding DNA: TGTGCCAGCAGTGTGGAGACAGGATCCTACGAGCAGTACTTC. Amino acid sequence: CASSVETGSYEQYF. Full variable domain (rest looked up from reference TRBV2 and TRBJ2-7): EPEVTQTPSHQVTQMGQEVILRCVPISNHLYFYWYRQILGQKVEFLVSFYNNEISEKSEIFDDQFSVERPDGSNFTLKIRSTKLEDSAMYFCASSVETGSYEQYFGPGTRLTVT.

The table lists this clone with a few counts. The V gene is TRBV28, the J gene TRBJ2-5; D possibly corresponds to TRBD2 (6 bases). V dropped 6 bases and J dropped 1 base, with 12 bases sitting between them. CDR1 MDHEN and CDR2 SYDVKM come from the germline V gene. The CDR3 is 14 amino acids. The CDR3 loop is CASSPGTPQETQYF. DNA for the CDR3: TGTGCCAGCAGCCCAGGGACTCCCCAAGAGACCCAGTACTTC.

This chain connects TRBV28 to TRBJ2-1, with 8 bases fitting TRBD2. CDR1 and CDR2 from the germline V gene are MDHEN and SYDVKM. The CDR3 covers 15 residues. The J segment lost 5 bases and the V segment lost 4 bases, leaving 7 bases of the junction unmatched. The CDR3 is CASSSPGGVNNEQFF. Here the CDR3 DNA reads TGTGCCAGCAGTTCTCCGGGAGGGGTGAACAATGAGCAGTTCTTC. Variable domain in full (rest from reference TRBV28 and TRBJ2-1): DVKVTQSSRYLVKRTGEKVFLECVQDMDHENMFWYRQDPGLGLRLIYFSYDVKMKEKGDIPEGYSVSREKKERFSLILESASTNQTSMYLCASSSPGGVNNEQFFGPGTRLTVL.

This clone turned up a few times. This chain connects TRBV6-5 to TRBJ1-2; D is uncertain. The CDR3 is made up of 14 amino acids. Looked up from germline, CDR1 is MNHEY and CDR2 is SVGAGI. V lost 6 bases, J lost 8 bases, and 19 bases lay in between. As DNA, the CDR3 is TGTGCCAGCAGCCTCAGACCGGGATCGGGAGGCTACACCTTC. Translating it yields CASSLRPGSGGYTF.

The V call is TRBV15, the J call TRBJ1-2; 7 bases align to TRBD1. After removal of 0 bases from V and 4 bases from J, the junction contained 5 bases not matched to a gene. The CDR3 sequence is 15 residues long. Germline CDR1 LNHNV, CDR2 YYDKDF (reference sequence). CDR3 loop: CATSRDDRVVYGYTF. The CDR3 DNA is TGTGCCACCAGCAGAGATGACAGGGTAGTCTATGGCTACACCTTC.

This clone was counted only a few times. The chain couples TRBV2 to TRBJ1-2; 11 bases align to TRBD1. The CDR3 loop spans 16 amino acids. CDR1 is SNHLY, CDR2 FYNNEI, per germline. V was clipped by 6 bases and J by 2 bases; unmatched bases: 8. This CDR3 is CASSPGQGGSNYGYTF. CDR3 DNA: TGTGCCAGCAGCCCGGGACAGGGGGGATCGAACTATGGCTACACCTTC.

About this clone: The germline gene is not matched at one end of the junction; a read error may be the cause. The rearrangement joins TRBV9 to TRBJ2-1; 7 nucleotides match TRBD2. The germline V gene has CDR1 SGDLS and CDR2 YYNGEE. The CDR3 covers 17 residues. The CDR3 sequence is CACSPGLGGSSYNEQFF. The DNA of the CDR3 is TGTGCCTGCAGCCCCGGGCTCGGGGGGAGCTCCTACAATGAGCAGTTCTTC.

The chain couples TRBV4-1 to TRBJ1-2, with 9 bases identical to TRBD1. V dropped 1 base and J dropped 1; count of bases not matched to a gene: 10. CDR3 length: 18 residues. Germline-derived CDR1 and CDR2 are MGHRA and YSYEKL. CDR3 nucleotides: TGCGCCAGCAGCCAAGCCTGGAGAACGGGACAGGGTAACTATGGCTACACCTTC. This translates into CASSQAWRTGQGNYGYTF.

This rearrangement joins TRBV9 to TRBJ2-7; TRBD2 matches 10 bases. This CDR3 comprises 15 residues. Per germline, CDR1 SGDLS and CDR2 YYNGEE. Unmatched junction bases numbered 6, after V lost 3 bases and J lost 3 bases. Here the CDR3 DNA reads TGTGCCAGCAGCGCGTCACTAGCGGGATTCTACGAGCAGTACTTC. The encoded protein is CASSASLAGFYEQYF.

The chain uses TRBV28 and TRBJ2-3, with 10 bases fitting TRBD1. Germline CDR1 is MDHEN and CDR2 is SYDVKM. This CDR3 comprises 15 residues. The trim removed 6 bases at V and 6 bases at J, leaving 9 bases unmatched. The CDR3 is CASRLAGQGYDTQYF. DNA of the CDR3: TGTGCCAGCAGACTCGCGGGACAGGGGTACGATACGCAGTATTTT.

The J gene is TRBJ2-1, the V gene TRBV5-4; 9 positions match TRBD2. With V trimmed by 4 bases and J by 9 bases, 11 bases remained unmatched. This CDR3 region has 15 residues. Germline CDR1 SGHNT, CDR2 YYREEE (reference sequence). The CDR3 reads CASSMGLAGSSEQFF. The CDR3 region has the DNA TGTGCCAGCAGCATGGGACTAGCCGGCAGCAGTGAGCAGTTCTTC.

In this sample, this clone turned up a few times. Additional DNA sequences in this sample encode the identical CDR3. The chain is built from TRBV30 and TRBJ1-5, with TRBD1 matching over 8 bases. Germline CDR1 reads GTSNPN; CDR2 reads SVGIG (reference sequence). The CDR3 extends over 14 amino acids. Germline trimming cut 2 bases from V and 2 bases from J; bases unmatched to any gene: 2. The CDR3 spells CAWSPGQGNQPQHF. The CDR3 nucleotides read TGTGCCTGGAGTCCGGGACAGGGCAATCAGCCCCAGCATTTT.

This chain uses TRBV30 with TRBJ2-3; TRBD2 matches at 10 bases. Germline CDR1 reads GTSNPN; CDR2 reads SVGIG (reference sequence). The CDR3 length is 17 residues. The J segment lost 1 base and the V segment lost 2 bases, leaving 9 bases of the junction unmatched. As DNA, the CDR3 is TGTGCCTGGAGTCCTTGGAGACTAGCGGGTGGCACAGATACGCAGTATTTT. Protein: CAWSPWRLAGGTDTQYF.